The clone carrying this TCR beta chain was observed many times. Antigen unknown. The CDR3 runs 12 residues. Trimming removed 0 bases at V and 5 bases at J, with 2 bases between. CDR1 and CDR2 from the germline V gene are LNHNV and YYDKDF (reference sequence). This sample was taken from a study of Graves' ophthalmopathy and Graves' hyperthyroidism. Whole-study results and caveats: Stable hyperthyroidism and ophthalmopathy were told apart by a 13-signature model, which achieved about 88% sensitivity and more than 75% specificity.

RNA served as the template for amplifying TCR beta CDR3 regions. The first-round RT-PCR employed HTBI primers together with the Qiagen OneStep RT-PCR kit. A multiplex PCR was then performed as the second round. TCRdb called the multiplex PCR reads again in MiXCR, with one record for every CDR3 protein. The sample holds just over 600,000 distinct CDR3 sequences, about 20% seen once. The rearrangement links TRBV15 to TRBJ2-4; no reliable D call. Sequencing used peripheral blood. This sequence was found in a young woman with stable Graves' hyperthyroidism. Some clones in this sample may be carry-over from other donors' samples. CDR3 sequence: CATSRDENIQYF. CDR3 bases: TGTGCCACCAGCAGAGACGAAAACATTCAGTACTTC.